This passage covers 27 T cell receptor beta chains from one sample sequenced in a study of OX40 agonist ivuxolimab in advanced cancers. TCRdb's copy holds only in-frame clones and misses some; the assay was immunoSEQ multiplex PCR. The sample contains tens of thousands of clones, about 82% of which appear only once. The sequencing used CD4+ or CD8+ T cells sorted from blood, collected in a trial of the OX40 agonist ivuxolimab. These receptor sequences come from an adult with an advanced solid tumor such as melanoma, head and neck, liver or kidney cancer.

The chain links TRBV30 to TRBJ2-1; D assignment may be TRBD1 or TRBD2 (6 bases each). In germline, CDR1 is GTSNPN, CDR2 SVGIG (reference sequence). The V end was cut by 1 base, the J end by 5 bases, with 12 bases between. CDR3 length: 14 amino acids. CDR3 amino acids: CAWSGGGLHNEQFF. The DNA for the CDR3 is TGTGCCTGGAGTGGAGGGGGGTTACACAATGAGCAGTTCTTC. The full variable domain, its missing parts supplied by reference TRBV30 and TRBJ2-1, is SQTIHQWPATLVQPVGSPLSLECTVEGTSNPNLYWYRQAAGRGLQLLFYSVGIGQISSEVPQNLSASRPQDRQFILSSKKLLLSDSGFYLCAWSGGGLHNEQFFGPGTRLTVL.

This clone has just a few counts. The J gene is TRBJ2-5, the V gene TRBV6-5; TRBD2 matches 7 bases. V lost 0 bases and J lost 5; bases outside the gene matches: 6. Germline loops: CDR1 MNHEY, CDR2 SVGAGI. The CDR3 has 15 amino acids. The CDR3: CASSYSEGGAETQYF. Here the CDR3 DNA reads TGTGCCAGCAGTTACTCGGAGGGAGGGGCGGAGACCCAGTACTTC.

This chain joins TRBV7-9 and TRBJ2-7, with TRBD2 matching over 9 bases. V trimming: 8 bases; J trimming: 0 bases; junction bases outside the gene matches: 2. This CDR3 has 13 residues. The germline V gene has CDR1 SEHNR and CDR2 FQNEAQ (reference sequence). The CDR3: CASRSGSSYEQYF. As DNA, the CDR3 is TGTGCCAGCCGTAGCGGGAGCTCCTACGAGCAGTACTTC. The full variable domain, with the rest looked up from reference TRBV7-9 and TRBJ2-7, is DTGVSQNPRHKITKRGQNVTFRCDPISEHNRLYWYRQTLGQGPEFLTYFQNEAQLEKSRLLSDRFSAERPKGSFSTLEIQRTEQGDSAMYLCASRSGSSYEQYFGPGTRLTVT.

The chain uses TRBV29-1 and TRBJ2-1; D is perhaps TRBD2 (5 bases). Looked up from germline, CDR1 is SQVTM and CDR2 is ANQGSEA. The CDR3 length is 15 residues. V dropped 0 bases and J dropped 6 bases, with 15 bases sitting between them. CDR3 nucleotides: TGCAGCGTTGAAGACTGGGGAGCCCGGGGCAATGAGCAGTTCTTC. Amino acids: CSVEDWGARGNEQFF.

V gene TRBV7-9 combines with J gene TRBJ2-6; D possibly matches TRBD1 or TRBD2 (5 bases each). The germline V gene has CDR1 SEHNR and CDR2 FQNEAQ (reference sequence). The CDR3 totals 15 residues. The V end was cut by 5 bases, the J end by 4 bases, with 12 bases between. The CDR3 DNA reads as TGTGCCAGCAGCCCCCACGGGGCAGGGGCCAACGTCCTGACTTTC. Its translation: CASSPHGAGANVLTF.

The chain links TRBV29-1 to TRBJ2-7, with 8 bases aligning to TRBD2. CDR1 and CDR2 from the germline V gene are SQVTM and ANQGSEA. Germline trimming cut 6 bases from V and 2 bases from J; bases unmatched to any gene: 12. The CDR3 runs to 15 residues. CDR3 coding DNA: TGCAGCGTCTCAACCCGGGCGGGGGGAACCTACGAGCAGTACTTC. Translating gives CSVSTRAGGTYEQYF.

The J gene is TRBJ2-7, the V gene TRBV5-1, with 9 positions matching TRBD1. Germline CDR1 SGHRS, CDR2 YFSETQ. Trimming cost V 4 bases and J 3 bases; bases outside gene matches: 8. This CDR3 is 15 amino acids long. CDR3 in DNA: TGCGCCAGCAGCCCTTGGACAGGGGCGAACTACGAGCAGTACTTC. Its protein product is CASSPWTGANYEQYF. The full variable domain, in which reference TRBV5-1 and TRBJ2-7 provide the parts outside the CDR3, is KAGVTQTPRYLIKTRGQQVTLSCSPISGHRSVSWYQQTPGQGLQFLFEYFSETQRNKGNFPGRFSGRQFSNSRSEMNVSTLELGDSALYLCASSPWTGANYEQYFGPGTRLTVT.

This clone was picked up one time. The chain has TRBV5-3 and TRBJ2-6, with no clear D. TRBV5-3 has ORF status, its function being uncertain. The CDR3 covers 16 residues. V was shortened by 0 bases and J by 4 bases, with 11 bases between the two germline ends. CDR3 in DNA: TGTGCCAGAAGCTTGGGGACCTACATCGGGGCCAACGTCCTGACTTTC. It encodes CARSLGTYIGANVLTF.

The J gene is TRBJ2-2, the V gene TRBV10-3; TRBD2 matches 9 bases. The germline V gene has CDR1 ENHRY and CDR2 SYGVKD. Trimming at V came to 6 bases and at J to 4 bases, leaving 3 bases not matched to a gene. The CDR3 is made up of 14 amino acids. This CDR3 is CAISGGRATGELFF. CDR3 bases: TGTGCCATCAGCGGCGGGAGGGCCACCGGGGAGCTGTTTTTT.

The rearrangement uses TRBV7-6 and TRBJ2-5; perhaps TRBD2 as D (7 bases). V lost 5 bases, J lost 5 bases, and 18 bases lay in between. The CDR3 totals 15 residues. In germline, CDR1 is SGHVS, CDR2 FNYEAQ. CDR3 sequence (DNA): TGTGCCAGCAGCCCAGAGGGGGGGAGGAGGGAGACCCAGTACTTC. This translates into CASSPEGGRRETQYF.

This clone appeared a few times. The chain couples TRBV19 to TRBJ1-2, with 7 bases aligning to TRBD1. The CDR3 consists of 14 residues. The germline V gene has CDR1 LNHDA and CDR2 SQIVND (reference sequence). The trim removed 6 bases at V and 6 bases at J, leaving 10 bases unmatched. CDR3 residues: CASSNSTGRHGYTF. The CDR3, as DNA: TGTGCCAGTAGCAACTCGACAGGGAGGCATGGCTACACCTTC.

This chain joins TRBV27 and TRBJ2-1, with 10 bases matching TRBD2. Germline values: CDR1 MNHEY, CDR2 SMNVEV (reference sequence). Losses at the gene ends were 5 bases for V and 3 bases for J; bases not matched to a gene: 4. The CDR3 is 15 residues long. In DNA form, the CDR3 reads TGTGCCAGCAGTCCACTAGCGGGGTTCTACAATGAGCAGTTCTTC. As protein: CASSPLAGFYNEQFF.

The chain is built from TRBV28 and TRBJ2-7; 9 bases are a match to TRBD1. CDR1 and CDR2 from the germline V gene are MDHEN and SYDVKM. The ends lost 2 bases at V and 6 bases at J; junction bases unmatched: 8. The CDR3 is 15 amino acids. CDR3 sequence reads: CASSLVGTGSSEQYF. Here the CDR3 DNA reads TGTGCCAGCAGTTTAGTTGGGACAGGGTCTTCCGAGCAGTACTTC.

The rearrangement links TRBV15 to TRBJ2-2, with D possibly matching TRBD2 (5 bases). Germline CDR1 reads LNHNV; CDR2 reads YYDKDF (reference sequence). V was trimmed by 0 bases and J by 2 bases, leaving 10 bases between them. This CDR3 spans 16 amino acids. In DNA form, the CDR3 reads TGTGCCACCAGCAGAGAGGAGGACGGCAACACCGGGGAGCTGTTTTTT. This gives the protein CATSREEDGNTGELFF.

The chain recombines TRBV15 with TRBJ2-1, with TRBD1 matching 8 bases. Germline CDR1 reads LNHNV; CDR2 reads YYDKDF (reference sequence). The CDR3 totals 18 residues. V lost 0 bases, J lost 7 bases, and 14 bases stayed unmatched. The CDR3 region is CATSRDEWTGKIVNEQFF. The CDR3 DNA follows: TGTGCCACCAGCAGAGATGAGTGGACAGGGAAAATTGTAAATGAGCAGTTCTTC.

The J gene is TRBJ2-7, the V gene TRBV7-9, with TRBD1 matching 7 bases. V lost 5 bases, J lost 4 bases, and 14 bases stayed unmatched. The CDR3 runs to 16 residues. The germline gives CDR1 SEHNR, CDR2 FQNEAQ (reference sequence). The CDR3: CASSPGGAGGSYEQYF. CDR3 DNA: TGTGCCAGCAGCCCTGGTGGGGCAGGGGGTTCGTACGAGCAGTACTTC.

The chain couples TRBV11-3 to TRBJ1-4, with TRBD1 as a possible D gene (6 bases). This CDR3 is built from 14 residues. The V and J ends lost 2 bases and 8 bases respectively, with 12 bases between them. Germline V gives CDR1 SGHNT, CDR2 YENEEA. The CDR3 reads CASSLSTGREKLFF. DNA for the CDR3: TGTGCCAGCAGCTTAAGCACAGGGAGGGAAAAACTGTTTTTT.

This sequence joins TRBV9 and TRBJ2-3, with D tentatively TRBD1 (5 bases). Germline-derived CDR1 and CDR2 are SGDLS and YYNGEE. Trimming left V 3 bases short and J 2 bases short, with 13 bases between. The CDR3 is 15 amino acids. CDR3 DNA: TGTGCCAGCAGCGACCCTCGACAGATCACAGATACGCAGTATTTT. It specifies CASSDPRQITDTQYF.

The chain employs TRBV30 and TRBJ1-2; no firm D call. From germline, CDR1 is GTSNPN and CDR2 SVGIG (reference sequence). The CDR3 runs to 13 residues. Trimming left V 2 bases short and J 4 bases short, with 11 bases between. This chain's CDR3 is CAWSSDILYGYTF. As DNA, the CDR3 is TGTGCCTGGAGTAGCGACATCCTCTATGGCTACACCTTC. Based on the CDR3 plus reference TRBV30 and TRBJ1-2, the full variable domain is SQTIHQWPATLVQPVGSPLSLECTVEGTSNPNLYWYRQAAGRGLQLLFYSVGIGQISSEVPQNLSASRPQDRQFILSSKKLLLSDSGFYLCAWSSDILYGYTFGSGTRLTVV.

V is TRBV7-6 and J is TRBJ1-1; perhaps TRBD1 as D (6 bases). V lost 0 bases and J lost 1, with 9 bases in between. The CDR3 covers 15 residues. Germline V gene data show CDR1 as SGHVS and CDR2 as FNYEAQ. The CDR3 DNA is TGTGCCAGCAGCTTAGCGGGGGCCCCGAACACTGAAGCTTTCTTT. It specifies CASSLAGAPNTEAFF.

As DNA, the CDR3 is TGTGCCAGCAGTTACTTCCCGGGACTAGCGGGAGCCAATGAGCAGTTCTTC. Translated: CASSYFPGLAGANEQFF. This chain joins TRBV27 and TRBJ2-1, with 14 bases that match TRBD2. Germline CDR1 is MNHEY and CDR2 is SMNVEV (reference sequence). After removal of 4 bases from V and 6 bases from J, the junction contained 8 bases not matched to a gene. The CDR3 extends over 17 amino acids.

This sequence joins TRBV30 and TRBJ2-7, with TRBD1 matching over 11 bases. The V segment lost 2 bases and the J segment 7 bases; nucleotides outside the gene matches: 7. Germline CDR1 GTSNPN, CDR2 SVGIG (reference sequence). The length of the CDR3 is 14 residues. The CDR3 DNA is TGTGCCTGGAGTCCTGGACAGGGGGCGAGGGAGCAGTACTTC. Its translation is CAWSPGQGAREQYF.

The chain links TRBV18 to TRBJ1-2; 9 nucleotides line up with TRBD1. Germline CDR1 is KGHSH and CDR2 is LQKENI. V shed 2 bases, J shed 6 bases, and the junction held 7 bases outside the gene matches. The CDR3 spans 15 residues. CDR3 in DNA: TGTGCCAGCTCACCAGTATACAGGGGGCAGGATGGCTACACCTTC. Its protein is CASSPVYRGQDGYTF.

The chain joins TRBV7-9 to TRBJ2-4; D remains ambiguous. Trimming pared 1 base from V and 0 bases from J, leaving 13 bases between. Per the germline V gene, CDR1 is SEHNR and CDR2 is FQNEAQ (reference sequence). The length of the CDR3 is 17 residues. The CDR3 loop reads CASSLGRLGLAKNIQYF. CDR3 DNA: TGTGCCAGCAGCTTAGGCAGGCTCGGTCTAGCCAAAAACATTCAGTACTTC.

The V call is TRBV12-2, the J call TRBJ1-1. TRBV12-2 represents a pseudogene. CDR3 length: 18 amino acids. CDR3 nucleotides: TGTGCAAGTCGCTTAAAGGCCCTTATCAGAGCGCCAAGGACTGAAGCTTTCTTT. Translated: CASRLKALIRAPRTEAFF.

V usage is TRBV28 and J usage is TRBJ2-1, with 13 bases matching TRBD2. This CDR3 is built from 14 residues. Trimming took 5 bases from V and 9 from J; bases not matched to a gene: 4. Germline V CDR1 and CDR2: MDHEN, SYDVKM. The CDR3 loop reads CASSRTSGRSEQFF. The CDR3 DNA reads TGTGCCAGCAGTAGGACTAGCGGGAGAAGTGAGCAGTTCTTC.

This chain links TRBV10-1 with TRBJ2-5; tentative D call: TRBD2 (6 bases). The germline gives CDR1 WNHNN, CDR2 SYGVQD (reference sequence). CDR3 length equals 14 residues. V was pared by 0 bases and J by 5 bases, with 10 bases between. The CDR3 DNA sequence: TGCGCCAGCAGTGAGTCGCGGGGAGTGGAGACCCAGTACTTC. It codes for CASSESRGVETQYF.